This T cell receptor (beta chain) was observed in a study of Graves' ophthalmopathy and Graves' hyperthyroidism. Background on the study: No ophthalmopathy within 18 months of follow-up signified stable hyperthyroidism. The study, taken as a whole, reports: The model flagged ophthalmopathy progression at 70% to 71% sensitivity and 72% to 85% specificity.

Transcripts of RNA were the source for amplifying TCR beta CDR3 regions. RT-PCR in the first round used HTBI primers; a second-round multiplex PCR followed. In TCRdb, the multiplex PCR reads were re-called with MiXCR into one record per CDR3 protein. The sample lists around 1.1 million distinct CDR3 sequences; roughly 35% were seen once. This clonotype has a count of ten or more. Its antigen is as yet unknown. Per germline, CDR1 LNHDA and CDR2 SQIVND (reference sequence). V was cut by 3 bases and J by 7 bases, with 10 bases left in between. The CDR3 contains 13 residues. The source of this sequence is an adult man with Graves' hyperthyroidism. The sequencing input was peripheral blood or thyroid tissue (not recorded which). V is TRBV19 and J is TRBJ1-5; unclear D gene. CDR3 sequence: CASSMINGQPQHF. The CDR3, as DNA: TGTGCCAGTAGTATGATTAACGGACAGCCCCAGCATTTT. The variable domain in full, with the rest retrieved from reference TRBV19 and TRBJ1-5, is DGGITQSPKYLFRKEGQNVTLSCEQNLNHDAMYWYRQDPGQGLRLIYYSQIVNDFQKGDIAEGYSVSREKKESFPLTVTSAQKNPTAFYLCASSMINGQPQHFGDGTRLSIL.